The clone carrying this T cell receptor beta chain was recorded at least ten times. Its antigen is still unknown. This record belongs to a study of breast tumors, draining lymph nodes, adjacent tissues. The study, taken as a whole, reports: That most tumor T cells come from lymph nodes remained unproven.

TCRdb re-called the multiplex PCR reads with MiXCR, one entry per CDR3 protein. The repertoire holds about 47,000 distinct CDR3 sequences, with about 21% as singletons. What was sequenced was breast tumor tissue. The clonotype originates from a female donor with breast cancer. Some clones in this sample may be carry-over from other donors' samples.

CDR3 protein: CASSLDRGIGYTF. The CDR3 nucleotides are TGTGCCAGCAGCTTAGATCGGGGGATCGGCTACACCTTC. This sequence joins TRBV7-9 and TRBJ1-2, with D maybe TRBD1 (5 bases). The CDR3 runs 13 residues. The V end was cut by 1 base, the J end by 8 bases, with 11 bases between. Germline V CDR1 and CDR2: SEHNR, FQNEAQ (reference sequence).